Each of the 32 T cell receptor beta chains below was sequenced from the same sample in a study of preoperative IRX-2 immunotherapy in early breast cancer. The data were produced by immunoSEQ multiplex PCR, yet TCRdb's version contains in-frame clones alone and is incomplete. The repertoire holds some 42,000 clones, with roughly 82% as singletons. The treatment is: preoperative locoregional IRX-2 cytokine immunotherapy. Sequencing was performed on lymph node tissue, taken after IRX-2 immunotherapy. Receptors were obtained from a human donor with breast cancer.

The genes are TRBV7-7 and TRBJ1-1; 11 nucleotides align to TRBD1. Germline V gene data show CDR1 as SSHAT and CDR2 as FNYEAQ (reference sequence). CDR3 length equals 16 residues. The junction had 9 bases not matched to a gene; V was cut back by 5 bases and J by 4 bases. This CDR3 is CASSGGDRGRSTEAFF. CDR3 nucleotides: TGTGCCAGCAGCGGGGGGGACAGGGGGAGGTCCACTGAAGCTTTCTTT.

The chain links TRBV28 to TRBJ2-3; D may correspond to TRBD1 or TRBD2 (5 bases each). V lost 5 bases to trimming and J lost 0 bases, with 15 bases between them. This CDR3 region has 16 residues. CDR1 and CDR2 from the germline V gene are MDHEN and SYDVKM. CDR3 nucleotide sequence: TGTGCCAGCAGTCCATGGGGGACGGTGAGCACAGATACGCAGTATTTT. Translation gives CASSPWGTVSTDTQYF.

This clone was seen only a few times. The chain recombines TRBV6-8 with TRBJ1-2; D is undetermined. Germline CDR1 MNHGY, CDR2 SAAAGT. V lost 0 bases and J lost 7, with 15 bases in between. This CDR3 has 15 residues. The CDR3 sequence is CASSYSDGGNSGYTF. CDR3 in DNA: TGTGCCAGCAGTTACTCGGATGGAGGGAACAGTGGCTACACCTTC.

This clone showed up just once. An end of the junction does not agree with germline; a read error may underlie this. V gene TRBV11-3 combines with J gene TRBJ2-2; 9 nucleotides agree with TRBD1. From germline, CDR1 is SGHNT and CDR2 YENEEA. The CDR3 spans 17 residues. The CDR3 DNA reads TGTGCTAGCAGCGCAAAGACAAGACAGGGGGGGACCGGGGAGCTGTTTTTT. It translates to CASSAKTRQGGTGELFF.

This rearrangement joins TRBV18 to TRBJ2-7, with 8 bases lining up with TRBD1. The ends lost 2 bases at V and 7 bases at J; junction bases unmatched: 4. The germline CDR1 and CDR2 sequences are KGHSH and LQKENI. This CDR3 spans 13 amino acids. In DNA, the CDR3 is TGTGCCAGCTCACCAGAGACAGGGGTGGAGCAGTACTTC. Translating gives CASSPETGVEQYF. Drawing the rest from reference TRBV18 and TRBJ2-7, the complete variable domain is NAGVMQNPRHLVRRRGQEARLRCSPMKGHSHVYWYRQLPEEGLKFMVYLQKENIIDESGMPKERFSAEFPKEGPSILRIQQVVRGDSAAYFCASSPETGVEQYFGPGTRLTVT.

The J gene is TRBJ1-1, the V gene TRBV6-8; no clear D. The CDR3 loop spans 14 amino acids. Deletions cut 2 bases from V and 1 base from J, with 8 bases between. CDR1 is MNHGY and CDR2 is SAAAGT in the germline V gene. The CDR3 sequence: CASSYTAENTEAFF. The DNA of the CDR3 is TGTGCCAGCAGTTACACAGCGGAGAACACTGAAGCTTTCTTT.

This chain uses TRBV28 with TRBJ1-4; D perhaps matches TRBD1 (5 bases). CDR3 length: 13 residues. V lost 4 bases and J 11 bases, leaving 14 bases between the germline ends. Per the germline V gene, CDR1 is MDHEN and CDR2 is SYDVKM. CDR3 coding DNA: TGTGCCAGCAGTTCCAGGGTCGAGTACAAACTGTTTTTT. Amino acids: CASSSRVEYKLFF.

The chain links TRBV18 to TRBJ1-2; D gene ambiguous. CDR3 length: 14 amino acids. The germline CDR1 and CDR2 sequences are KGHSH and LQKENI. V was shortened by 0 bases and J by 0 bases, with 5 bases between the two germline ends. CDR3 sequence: CASSPPSANYGYTF. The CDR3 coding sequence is TGTGCCAGCTCACCACCGTCCGCTAACTATGGCTACACCTTC.

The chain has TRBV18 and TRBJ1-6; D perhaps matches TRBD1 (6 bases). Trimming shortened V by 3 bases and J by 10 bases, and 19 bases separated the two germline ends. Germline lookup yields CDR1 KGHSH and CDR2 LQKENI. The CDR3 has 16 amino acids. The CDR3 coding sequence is TGTGCCAGCTCACCGACCACCGGCAGGGGTGGGTCACCCCTCCACTTT. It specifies CASSPTTGRGGSPLHF.

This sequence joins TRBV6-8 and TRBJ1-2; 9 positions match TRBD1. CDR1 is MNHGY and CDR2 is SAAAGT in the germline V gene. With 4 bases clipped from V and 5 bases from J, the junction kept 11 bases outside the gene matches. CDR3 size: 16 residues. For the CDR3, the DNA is TGTGCCAGCAGTTTCTCCTCCGGGACAGGGCTTTATGGCTACACCTTC. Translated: CASSFSSGTGLYGYTF.

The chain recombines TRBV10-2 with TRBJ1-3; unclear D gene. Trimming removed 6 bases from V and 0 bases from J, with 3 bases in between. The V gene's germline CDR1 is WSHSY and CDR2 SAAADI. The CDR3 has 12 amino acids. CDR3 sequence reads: CASRDSGNTIYF. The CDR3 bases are TGCGCCAGCAGGGACTCTGGAAACACCATATATTTT.

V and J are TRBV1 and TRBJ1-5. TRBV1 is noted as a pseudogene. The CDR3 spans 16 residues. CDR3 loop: CASSQDPVYSNQPQHF. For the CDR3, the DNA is TGCGCCAGCAGCCAAGATCCGGTGTATAGCAATCAGCCCCAGCATTTT.

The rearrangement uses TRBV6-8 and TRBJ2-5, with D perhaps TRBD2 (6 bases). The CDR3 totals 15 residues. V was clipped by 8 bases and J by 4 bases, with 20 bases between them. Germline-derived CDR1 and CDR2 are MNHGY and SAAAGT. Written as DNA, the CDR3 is TGTGCCAGCGGGCGGACCGGGGGAGATTTAGAGACCCAGTACTTC. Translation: CASGRTGGDLETQYF.

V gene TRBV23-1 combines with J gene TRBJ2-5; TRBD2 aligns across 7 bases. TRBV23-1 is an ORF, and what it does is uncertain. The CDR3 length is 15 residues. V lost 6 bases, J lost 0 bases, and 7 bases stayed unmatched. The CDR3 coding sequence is TGCGCCAGCAGCCGGGGGGACGGGCACCAAGAGACCCAGTACTTC. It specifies CASSRGDGHQETQYF.

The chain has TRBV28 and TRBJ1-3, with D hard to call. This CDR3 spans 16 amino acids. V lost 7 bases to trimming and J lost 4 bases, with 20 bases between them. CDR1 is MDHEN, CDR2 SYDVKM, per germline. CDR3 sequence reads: CASTSPQSYRGNTIYF. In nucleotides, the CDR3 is TGTGCCAGCACATCCCCACAGTCCTATAGGGGAAACACCATATATTTT.

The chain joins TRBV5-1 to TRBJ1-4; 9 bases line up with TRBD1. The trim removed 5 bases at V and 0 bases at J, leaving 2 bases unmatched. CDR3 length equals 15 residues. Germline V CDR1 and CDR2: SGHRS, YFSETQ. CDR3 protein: CASRTGGTTNEKLFF. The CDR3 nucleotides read TGCGCCAGCAGGACAGGGGGTACAACTAATGAAAAACTGTTTTTT. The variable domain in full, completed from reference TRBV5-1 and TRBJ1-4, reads KAGVTQTPRYLIKTRGQQVTLSCSPISGHRSVSWYQQTPGQGLQFLFEYFSETQRNKGNFPGRFSGRQFSNSRSEMNVSTLELGDSALYLCASRTGGTTNEKLFFGSGTQLSVL.

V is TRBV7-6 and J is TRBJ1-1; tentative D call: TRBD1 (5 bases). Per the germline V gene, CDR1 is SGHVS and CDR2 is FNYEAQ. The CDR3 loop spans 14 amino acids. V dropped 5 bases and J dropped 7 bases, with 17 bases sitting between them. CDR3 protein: CASSPARVSVEAFF. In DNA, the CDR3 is TGTGCCAGCAGCCCCGCCAGGGTCTCAGTTGAAGCTTTCTTT.

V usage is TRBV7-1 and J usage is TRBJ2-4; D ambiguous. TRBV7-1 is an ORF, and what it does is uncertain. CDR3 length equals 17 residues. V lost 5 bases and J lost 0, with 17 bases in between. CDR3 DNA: TGTGCCAGCAGCCCAAGACCAAAGAGCCTAGCCAAAAACATTCAGTACTTC. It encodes CASSPRPKSLAKNIQYF.

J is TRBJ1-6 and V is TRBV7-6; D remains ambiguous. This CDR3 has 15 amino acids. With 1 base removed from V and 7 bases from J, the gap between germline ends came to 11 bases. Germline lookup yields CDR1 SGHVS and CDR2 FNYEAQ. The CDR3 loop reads CASSLDLSRNSPLHF. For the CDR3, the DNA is TGTGCCAGCAGCTTAGACCTTTCGAGAAATTCACCCCTCCACTTT. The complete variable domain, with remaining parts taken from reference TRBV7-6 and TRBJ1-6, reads GAGVSQSPRYKVTKRGQDVALRCDPISGHVSLYWYRQALGQGPEFLTYFNYEAQQDKSGLPNDRFSAERPEGSISTLTIQRTEQRDSAMYRCASSLDLSRNSPLHFGNGTRLTVT.

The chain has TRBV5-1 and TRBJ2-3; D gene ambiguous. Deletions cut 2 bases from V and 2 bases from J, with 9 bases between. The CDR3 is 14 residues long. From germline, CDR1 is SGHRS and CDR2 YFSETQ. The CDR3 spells CASSFDSYTDTQYF. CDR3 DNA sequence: TGCGCCAGCAGCTTCGACTCCTACACAGATACGCAGTATTTT. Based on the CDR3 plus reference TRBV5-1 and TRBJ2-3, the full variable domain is KAGVTQTPRYLIKTRGQQVTLSCSPISGHRSVSWYQQTPGQGLQFLFEYFSETQRNKGNFPGRFSGRQFSNSRSEMNVSTLELGDSALYLCASSFDSYTDTQYFGPGTRLTVL.

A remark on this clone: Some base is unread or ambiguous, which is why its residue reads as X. The CDR3 sequence is CASSQGNSQDKXFF. The DNA of the CDR3 is TGTGCCAGCAGCCAAGGCAACTCCCAGGATAAGRCTTTCTTT. The chain combines TRBV11-3 with TRBJ1-1; D not certain. The V gene lost 5 bases and the J gene lost 12 bases, with 22 bases spanning the gap. The CDR3 consists of 14 residues. Per germline, CDR1 SGHNT and CDR2 YENEEA.

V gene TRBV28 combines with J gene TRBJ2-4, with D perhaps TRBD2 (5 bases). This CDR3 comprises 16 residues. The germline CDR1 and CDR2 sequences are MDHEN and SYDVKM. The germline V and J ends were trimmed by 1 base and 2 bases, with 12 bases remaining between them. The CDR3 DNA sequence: TGTGCCAGCAGTTTATCGGAGCGGACGACCAAAAACATTCAGTACTTC. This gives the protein CASSLSERTTKNIQYF. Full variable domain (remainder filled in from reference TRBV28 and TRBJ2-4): DVKVTQSSRYLVKRTGEKVFLECVQDMDHENMFWYRQDPGLGLRLIYFSYDVKMKEKGDIPEGYSVSREKKERFSLILESASTNQTSMYLCASSLSERTTKNIQYFGAGTRLSVL.

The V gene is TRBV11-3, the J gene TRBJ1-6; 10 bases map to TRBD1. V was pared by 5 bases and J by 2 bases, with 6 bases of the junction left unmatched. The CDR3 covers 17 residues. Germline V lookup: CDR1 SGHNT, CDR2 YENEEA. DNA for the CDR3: TGTGCCAGCAGCCCCCGGGACAGGGGAGCCTATAATTCACCCCTCCACTTT. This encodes CASSPRDRGAYNSPLHF.

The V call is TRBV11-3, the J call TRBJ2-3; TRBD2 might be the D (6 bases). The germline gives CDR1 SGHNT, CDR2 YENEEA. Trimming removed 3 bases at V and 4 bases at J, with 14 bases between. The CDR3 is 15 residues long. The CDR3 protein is CASSFSGSGADTQYF. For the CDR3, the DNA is TGTGCCAGCAGCTTTTCCGGGAGTGGGGCAGATACGCAGTATTTT.

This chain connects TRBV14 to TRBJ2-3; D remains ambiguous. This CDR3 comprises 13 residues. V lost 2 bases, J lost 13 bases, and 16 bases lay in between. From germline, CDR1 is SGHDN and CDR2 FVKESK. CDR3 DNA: TGTGCCAGCAGCCAATATGTCAGCGATTCGGAGTATTTT. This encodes CASSQYVSDSEYF.

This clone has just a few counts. The CDR3 reads CATSSLQGDRYEQYF. The CDR3 bases are TGTGCCACCAGCAGCCTCCAGGGGGATCGGTACGAGCAGTACTTC. The chain is built from TRBV15 and TRBJ2-7, with 7 bases matching TRBD1. Trimming took 3 bases from V and 4 from J; bases not matched to a gene: 9. The CDR3 loop spans 15 amino acids. Per the germline V gene, CDR1 is LNHNV and CDR2 is YYDKDF (reference sequence).

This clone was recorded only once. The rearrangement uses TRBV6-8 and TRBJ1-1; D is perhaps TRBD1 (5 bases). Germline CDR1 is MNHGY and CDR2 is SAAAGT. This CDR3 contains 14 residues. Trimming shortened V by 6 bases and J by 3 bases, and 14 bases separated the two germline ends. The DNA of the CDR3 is TGTGCCAGCAGAGATCGGCAGGGATACACTGAAGCTTTCTTT. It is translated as CASRDRQGYTEAFF.

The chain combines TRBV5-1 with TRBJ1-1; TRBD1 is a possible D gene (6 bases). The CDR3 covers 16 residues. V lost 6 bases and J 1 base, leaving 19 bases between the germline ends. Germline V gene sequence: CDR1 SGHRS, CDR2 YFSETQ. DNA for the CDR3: TGCGCCAGCACGACTCTCGGGGGGGCCCAGAACACTGAAGCTTTCTTT. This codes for CASTTLGGAQNTEAFF.

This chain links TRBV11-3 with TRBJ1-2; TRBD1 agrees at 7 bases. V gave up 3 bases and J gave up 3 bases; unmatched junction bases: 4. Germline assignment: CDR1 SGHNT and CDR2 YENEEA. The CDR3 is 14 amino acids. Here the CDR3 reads CASSLTGKDYGYTF. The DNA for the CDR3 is TGTGCCAGCAGCTTGACAGGGAAGGACTATGGCTACACCTTC.

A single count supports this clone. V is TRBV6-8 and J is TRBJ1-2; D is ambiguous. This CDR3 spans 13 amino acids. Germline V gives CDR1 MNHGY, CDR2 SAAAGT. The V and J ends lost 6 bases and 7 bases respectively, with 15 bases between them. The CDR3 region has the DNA TGTGCCAGCAGCCCCACGTGGGCGGGTGGCTACACCTTC. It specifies CASSPTWAGGYTF.

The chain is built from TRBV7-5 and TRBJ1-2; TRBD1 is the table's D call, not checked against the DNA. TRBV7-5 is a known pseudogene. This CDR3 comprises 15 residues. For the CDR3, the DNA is TGTGCCAGCAGCTTAATACAGGGTCAGGGCTATGGCTACACCTTC. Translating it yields CASSLIQGQGYGYTF.

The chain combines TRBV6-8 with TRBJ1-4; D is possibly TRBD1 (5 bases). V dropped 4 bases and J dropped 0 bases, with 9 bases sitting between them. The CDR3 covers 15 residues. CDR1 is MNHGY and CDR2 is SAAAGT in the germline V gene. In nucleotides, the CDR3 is TGTGCCAGCAGTTTGGACAAAGCAACTAATGAAAAACTGTTTTTT. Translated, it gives CASSLDKATNEKLFF.